The 21 T cell receptor beta chains reported below all come from one sample, sequenced in a study of tumor and adjacent non-tumor tissue in lung cancer (dated by TCRdb to 2017 to 2018). RNA was isolated from bulk unsorted tissue, and RNA quality was assessed with a NanoDrop ND-1000 and an Agilent 2100. Receptors were amplified or captured by multiplex PCR. Instrument on record: Illumina HiSeq 2500. TCRbeta libraries were constructed through three rounds of nested PCR with primers (Table S4) according to protocols adapted from ARM-PCR. The raw public data were reprocessed by TCRdb itself: fastp quality trimming at Q25, MiXCR clonotype calling, in-frame beta chains only. Each entry is one CDR3 protein sequence, shown with its most common DNA and genes. For this sample the table gives around 210,000 distinct CDR3 sequences, of which about 76% were detected only once. Of the sample, roughly 24% falls within the top ten clones.

The sequenced sample consisted of lung tumor tissue. The receptor source for this set is a man aged 60 to 75 with non-small cell lung cancer.

As to this clonotype: The conserved phenylalanine or tryptophan is not found at the CDR3 terminus, so this likely reflects a read error. The rearrangement uses TRBV11-2 and TRBJ2-7; 11 positions agree with TRBD1. The V gene's germline CDR1 is SGHAT and CDR2 FQNNGV. This CDR3 is built from 15 residues. CDR3 in DNA: TGTGCCATCAGCCGATACGGGACAGGGGGTTTCGAGCAGTACTCC. This sequence encodes CAISRYGTGGFEQYS.

About this clonotype: A junction end diverges from the germline sequence, so it may reflect a read error. This rearrangement joins TRBV6-1 to TRBJ2-2, with TRBD1 identical over 9 bases. Per germline, CDR1 MNHNS and CDR2 SASEGT. There are 14 residues in the CDR3. The CDR3 DNA reads TGTGCCAACGGACAGGGGCTAAACATCGGGGAGCTGTTTTTT. It encodes CANGQGLNIGELFF.

Note on this clonotype: A junction end diverges from the germline sequence, so it may reflect a read error. The chain is built from TRBV6-5 and TRBJ2-5; the D gene is possibly TRBD1 (6 bases). CDR1 and CDR2 (germline): MNHEY, SVGAGI. The CDR3 extends over 14 amino acids. CDR3 bases: TGTGCCAACAGTAGCCAGGGGCACCAAGAGACCCAGTACTTC. Protein: CANSSQGHQETQYF.

For this clonotype: Given the absence of the conserved phenylalanine or tryptophan at the CDR3 end, a read error is likely. The chain recombines TRBV11-2 with TRBJ2-7; no definite D call. The length of the CDR3 is 13 residues. Germline CDR1 reads SGHAT; CDR2 reads FQNNGV. The DNA for the CDR3 is TGTGCCAGCAGCATAGACATGCTCTACGAGCAGTACCTC. Residues: CASSIDMLYEQYL.

This clonotype was observed at least ten times. V gene TRBV12-5 combines with J gene TRBJ2-7; 7 bases are shared with TRBD2. The ends lost 2 bases at V and 0 bases at J; junction bases unmatched: 10. CDR1 and CDR2 from the germline V gene are LGHNT and FRNRAP. The CDR3 spans 17 residues. The CDR3 sequence: CASGLSRDYTNSYEQYF. CDR3 in DNA: TGTGCTAGTGGTTTGTCCCGGGACTACACCAACTCCTACGAGCAGTACTTC.

Worth noting for this clonotype: One end of the junction varies from germline; a read error may be responsible. The chain couples TRBV20-1 to TRBJ2-7; 10 nucleotides align to TRBD1. The CDR3 covers 15 residues. Germline V lookup: CDR1 DFQATT, CDR2 SNEGSKA (reference sequence). The CDR3 bases are TGCATTGCTGGCTGGACGGGACAGGGGTTCCACGAGCAGTACTTC. This sequence encodes CIAGWTGQGFHEQYF.

This chain's CDR3 is CARMLQGVNEKLFF. The CDR3 DNA reads TGTGCCAGAATGTTGCAGGGGGTTAATGAAAAACTGTTTTTT. The chain carries TRBV6-6 and TRBJ1-4; TRBD1 matches at 7 bases. Germline trimming cut 9 bases from V and 4 bases from J; bases unmatched to any gene: 8. Germline V lookup: CDR1 MNHNY, CDR2 SVGAGI (reference sequence). The CDR3 has 14 amino acids.

The DNA of the CDR3 is TGCGCCAGCAGCTTGGAGACTAGCGGGGGTGGGGAGACCCAGTACTTC. Protein sequence: CASSLETSGGGETQYF. V is TRBV5-1 and J is TRBJ2-5; 12 bases map to TRBD2. V was pared by 0 bases and J by 5 bases, with 5 bases of the junction left unmatched. Germline V gene data show CDR1 as SGHRS and CDR2 as YFSETQ. This CDR3 has 16 amino acids.

Notes on this clonotype: Because it lacks the conserved phenylalanine or tryptophan at the end, this CDR3 is likely a read error. The V and J genes are TRBV20-1 and TRBJ1-3; D not resolved. Germline CDR1 is DFQATT and CDR2 is SNEGSKA (reference sequence). The CDR3 runs 14 residues. The CDR3 protein is CSARSGFSRNTIYL. CDR3 in DNA: TGCAGTGCTAGATCGGGGTTCTCTAGAAACACCATATATCTT.

The chain recombines TRBV20-1 with TRBJ1-1; D unclear. There are 12 residues in the CDR3. Germline CDR1 and CDR2: DFQATT and SNEGSKA (reference sequence). CDR3 DNA: TGCAGATTGTGCTTTACGAACACTGAAGCTTTCTTT. Its protein is CRLCFTNTEAFF.

This chain uses TRBV12-3 or TRBV12-4 with TRBJ1-4, with D possibly being TRBD1 (6 bases). The CDR3 runs 14 residues. V lost 8 bases to trimming and J lost 7 bases, with 17 bases between them. CDR3 coding DNA: TGTGCCAGCGTAAATCAGGGGTTCATTGAAAAACTGTTTTTT. Translated, it gives CASVNQGFIEKLFF.

The chain couples TRBV11-2 to TRBJ2-3; no clear D gene. This CDR3 region has 15 residues. V lost 9 bases and J lost 2, with 18 bases in between. CDR1 SGHAT and CDR2 FQNNGV come from the germline V gene. CDR3 amino acids: CASSHMVAYTDTQYF. The CDR3 coding sequence is TGTGCCAGTAGCCACATGGTGGCCTACACAGATACGCAGTATTTT.

This clonotype came up a few times. The junction shows a germline mismatch at one end, possibly a read error. The chain has TRBV5-1 and TRBJ2-2; 9 nucleotides match TRBD2. The CDR3 length is 16 residues. Germline values: CDR1 SGHRS, CDR2 YFSETQ. The CDR3 coding sequence is TGCGCCAGTAGCTTATCCGCGGGAGGGCCGGTCGGGGAGCTGTTTTTT. Residues: CASSLSAGGPVGELFF.

Notes on this clonotype: Since a much larger clone is just one base distant, this may be a read error. The V call is TRBV7-9, the J call TRBJ1-1; D uncertain. The V and J ends lost 2 bases and 0 bases respectively, with 10 bases between them. The length of the CDR3 is 15 residues. Germline loops: CDR1 SEHNR, CDR2 FQNEAQ (reference sequence). The CDR3 is CASSLYGVLNTEAFF. The CDR3 DNA reads TGTGCCAGCAGCTTATACGGCGTGTTGAACACTGAAGCTTTCTTT.

To note about this clonotype: As the CDR3 is not closed by the conserved phenylalanine or tryptophan, this likely results from a read error. This chain connects TRBV20-1 to TRBJ2-1, with D possibly TRBD2 on 6 matching bases. V was shortened by 6 bases and J by 4 bases, with 16 bases between the two germline ends. This CDR3 comprises 14 residues. Germline CDR1 and CDR2: DFQATT and SNEGSKA (reference sequence). The CDR3 sequence: CSASAGGIYNEQFY. The CDR3 DNA reads as TGCAGTGCCTCAGCAGGAGGGATTTACAATGAGCAGTTCTAC.

This clonotype was seen only a few times. V is TRBV5-1 and J is TRBJ1-4; 9 bases agree with TRBD1. V shed 4 bases, J shed 7 bases, and the junction held 2 bases outside the gene matches. Germline V gene sequence: CDR1 SGHRS, CDR2 YFSETQ. The CDR3 contains 13 residues. DNA of the CDR3: TGCGCCAGCAGCGGGACAGGGAGTGAAAAACTGTTTTTT. It specifies CASSGTGSEKLFF.

With regard to this clonotype: This sequence may be a read error, since a much larger clone differs from it by one base. The chain links TRBV11-2 to TRBJ2-2, with D possibly being TRBD2 (6 bases). Germline V gene data show CDR1 as SGHAT and CDR2 as FQNNGV. There are 14 residues in the CDR3. CDR3 sequence (DNA): TGTGTCAGCAGCGGGTTTCCAGGGACCGGGGAGCTGTTTTTT. Protein: CVSSGFPGTGELFF.

This clonotype has a single count. A much larger clone differs by one base, so this may be a read error. The chain is built from TRBV20-1 and TRBJ1-1; 7 bases agree with TRBD1. Germline CDR1 and CDR2: DFQATT and SNEGSKA (reference sequence). CDR3 length: 14 residues. The CDR3 reads CIARGGLANTEAFF. CDR3 nucleotides: TGCATTGCTAGAGGGGGCCTTGCGAACACTGAAGCTTTCTTT.

Worth noting for this clonotype: This may be a read error, as it is one base from a much larger clone. The CDR3 bases are TGCAGTGCTAGAGATTTGGGCATGGGGAACACTGAAGCTTTCTTT. Its protein product is CSARDLGMGNTEAFF. The chain employs TRBV20-1 and TRBJ1-1; D is undetermined. V dropped 0 bases and J dropped 1 base, with 12 bases sitting between them. This CDR3 has 15 residues. The germline gives CDR1 DFQATT, CDR2 SNEGSKA (reference sequence).

The gene calls are TRBV6-6 and TRBJ1-4; 7 bases fit TRBD1. Germline-derived CDR1 and CDR2 are MNHNY and SVGAGI (reference sequence). With 6 bases clipped from V and 8 bases from J, the junction kept 18 bases outside the gene matches. The CDR3 totals 17 residues. The CDR3 nucleotides read TGTGCCAGCAGCCCTACGGACAGGAGGTTACGGTTGGAAAAACTGTTTTTT. Translation: CASSPTDRRLRLEKLFF.

Concerning this clonotype: One end of the junction is discordant with germline, which a read error may explain. The chain links TRBV20-1 to TRBJ2-2, with D possibly TRBD2 on 6 matching bases. The CDR3 has 15 residues. Germline V CDR1 and CDR2: DFQATT, SNEGSKA (reference sequence). CDR3 loop: CSARALMGGAVELFF. CDR3 DNA sequence: TGCAGTGCTAGAGCTCTCATGGGGGGAGCCGTGGAGTTGTTTTTT.